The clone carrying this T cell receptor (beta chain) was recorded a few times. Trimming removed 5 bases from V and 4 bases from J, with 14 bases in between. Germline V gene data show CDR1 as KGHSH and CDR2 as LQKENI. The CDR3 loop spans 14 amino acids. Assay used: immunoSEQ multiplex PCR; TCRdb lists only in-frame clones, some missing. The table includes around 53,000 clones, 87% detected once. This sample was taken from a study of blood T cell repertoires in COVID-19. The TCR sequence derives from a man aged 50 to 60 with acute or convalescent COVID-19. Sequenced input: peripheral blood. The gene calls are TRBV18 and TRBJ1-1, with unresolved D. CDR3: CASSAPGGGTEAFF. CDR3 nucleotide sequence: TGTGCCAGCTCAGCCCCCGGCGGCGGCACTGAAGCTTTCTTT.